This TCR beta chain was documented in a study of spatial heterogeneity in lung cancer. Indicated time point: sample taken at primary tumor resection. The donor population consisted of about 75 patients with untreated, early-stage non-small cell lung cancer. TCRs were sequenced from unsorted whole RNA of tumor, nontumor lung or PBMC. The sample holds many counts of this clonotype. A unique molecular identifier was carried by every single TCR cDNA molecule. TCRdb reprocessed the 5' RACE reads via MiXCR and lists one record per CDR3 protein. The table has about 6,100 distinct CDR3 sequences, around 8% seen once. The CDR3 has 14 residues. Trimming cost V 6 bases and J 7 bases; bases outside gene matches: 11. The germline gives CDR1 LNHDA, CDR2 SQIVND (reference sequence).

The gene calls are TRBV19 and TRBJ2-7; 8 bases fit TRBD1. The sample in question was normal lung tissue next to the tumor, obtained at surgery. The source is a female donor with early-stage non-small cell lung cancer. The CDR3 sequence is CASRPGGSEKEQYF. In nucleotides, the CDR3 is TGTGCCAGTAGACCAGGGGGCTCGGAGAAAGAGCAGTACTTC.